This paragraph covers one T cell receptor beta chain sequence. The data stem from a study of blood T cell repertoires in COVID-19. On the study more broadly: The analysed material was cDNA or gDNA that came from T cells, B-cell-depleted T cells, or PBMCs.

The ends lost 2 bases at V and 8 bases at J; junction bases unmatched: 5. Germline V gene data show CDR1 as SNHLY and CDR2 as FYNNEI. This CDR3 spans 14 amino acids. Repertoires were generated with immunoSEQ multiplex PCR, while TCRdb's copy carries only in-frame clones and drops some. Here the sample spans some 90,000 clones, approximately 89% being singletons. The sequence came from a middle-aged man with acute or convalescent COVID-19. The gene calls are TRBV2 and TRBJ1-4; 7 bases line up with TRBD1. The sequenced sample consisted of peripheral blood. The CDR3: CASSERQGGEKLFF. The CDR3 DNA sequence: TGTGCCAGCAGTGAAAGACAGGGAGGCGAAAAACTGTTTTTT.